This T cell receptor (beta chain) was documented in a study of post-analysis software for immune sequencing data. Study overall: Disease trajectories encompassed relapsing-remitting, secondary progressive and progressive-relapsing multiple sclerosis.

Concerning this clonotype: The antigen is unknown.

Study-wide points: TRBV5-6, TRBV5-1 and TRBV20-1 were among several TRBV segments more frequent in patients than controls. Significantly decreased normalized Chao1 diversity was recorded for multiple sclerosis patients relative to controls. Strong co-clustering by F measure linked samples that shared a preparation batch.

The V and J ends lost 2 bases and 11 bases, in that order; junction bases with no gene match: 7. In germline, CDR1 is LGHNA, CDR2 YSLEER. This CDR3 is built from 13 residues. Researchers reported that TCR beta cDNA libraries carried unique molecular identifiers. T cells numbering roughly 1 to 10 million yielded 500,000 to 550,000 cDNA molecules. Each CDR3 protein is one row after TCRdb ran MiXCR on the PCR reads. The sample includes around 710,000 distinct CDR3 sequences, more than 45% seen only once; the top ten take just under 5%. The receptor's source is a girl between 5 and 17 years old with multiple sclerosis. Sequencing was done on a sample of blood. The chain is built from TRBV4-3 and TRBJ2-5; TRBD2 matches 8 bases. The CDR3, as DNA: TGCGCCAGCAGCCAACTTAGCGGGAATGAGCAGTACTTC. This sequence encodes CASSQLSGNEQYF.